This TCR beta chain was identified during a study of shared clonotypes between healthy human individuals. Germline-derived CDR1 and CDR2 are MNHNS and SASEGT. This CDR3 region has 14 residues. V dropped 4 bases and J dropped 4; count of bases not matched to a gene: 5. CD45RA+ naive and CD45RA-negative memory subsets were separated from CD4+ cells. This clone has a single count. TCRdb keeps only in-frame clones here, not all; method: immunoSEQ multiplex PCR. The table lists just under 350,000 clones, 73% of them singletons. The rearrangement links TRBV6-1 to TRBJ1-2, with 8 positions matching TRBD1. The sample was memory CD4+ T cells sorted from blood. Subset described: CD45RA-negative fraction. This sequence originates from a young man in good health. Written as DNA, the CDR3 is TGTGCCAGCAGTGTACAGGGGGGTGCCTATGGCTACACCTTC. It specifies CASSVQGGAYGYTF.